This entry lists 21 T cell receptor beta chains sequenced from one sample in a study of blood T cell repertoires in COVID-19. The method was immunoSEQ multiplex PCR; TCRdb's version includes in-frame clones alone and lacks a portion of them. The sample lists 200,000 to 250,000 clones, around 89% occurring once. Source material: PBMCs or T cells enriched from blood (not recorded which). Receptors were obtained from a man aged 25 to 40 who had been exposed to COVID-19.

As DNA, the CDR3 is TGTGCCAGCAGTTCAGCGGGGGCCGCGGTCACCGGGGAGCTGTTTTTT. It translates to CASSSAGAAVTGELFF. The chain joins TRBV2 to TRBJ2-2; 8 nucleotides agree with TRBD2. Trimming removed 5 bases from V and 4 bases from J; junction bases left unmatched: 9. Germline V gene data show CDR1 as SNHLY and CDR2 as FYNNEI. The CDR3 totals 16 residues.

The chain joins TRBV2 to TRBJ2-1; a weak D match, TRBD2 (7 bases). The V gene's germline CDR1 is SNHLY and CDR2 FYNNEI. The V and J ends lost 5 bases and 4 bases respectively, with 12 bases between them. This CDR3 spans 14 amino acids. The DNA of the CDR3 is TGTGCCAGCAGTCGGGGGGCGCAGTACAATGAGCAGTTCTTC. It yields the protein CASSRGAQYNEQFF.

J is TRBJ1-3 and V is TRBV6-6; 9 bases are a match to TRBD1. CDR1 MNHNY and CDR2 SVGAGI come from the germline V gene (reference sequence). The CDR3 runs 16 residues. Germline trimming cut 4 bases from V and 5 bases from J; bases unmatched to any gene: 9. CDR3 in amino acids: CASSSGQGSERNTIYF. As DNA, the CDR3 is TGTGCCAGCAGTTCAGGACAGGGGAGCGAAAGAAACACCATATATTTT.

The chain recombines TRBV12-3 or TRBV12-4 with TRBJ2-5; weak D call: TRBD1 (6 bases). The CDR3 consists of 13 residues. V lost 1 base and J lost 3, with 6 bases in between. CDR3 in amino acids: CASSLGTEETQYF. CDR3 DNA sequence: TGTGCCAGCAGTTTAGGGACAGAAGAGACCCAGTACTTC.

In this sample, this clone turned up once. The V and J genes are TRBV3-1 (or the pseudogene TRBV3-2) and TRBJ2-5; D is unresolved. Looked up from germline, CDR1 is LGHDT and CDR2 is YNNKEL (reference sequence). The V and J ends lost 2 bases and 4 bases respectively, with 11 bases between them. This CDR3 is 14 amino acids long. The CDR3 coding sequence is TGTGCCAGCAGCCAAAATCTTCCCGGAGAGACCCAGTACTTC. Translating it yields CASSQNLPGETQYF.

The chain has TRBV4-2 and TRBJ2-7; 8 bases align to TRBD2. There are 15 residues in the CDR3. Germline CDR1 reads LGHNA; CDR2 reads YNFKEQ. V shed 3 bases and J 6 bases; nucleotides not matched to a gene: 10. CDR3 bases: TGTGCCAGCAGCCATAATAGCGGGGCGGGGGGCGAGCAGTACTTC. Amino acids: CASSHNSGAGGEQYF.

This chain connects TRBV5-3 to TRBJ2-3; D might be TRBD1 (5 bases). TRBV5-3 is annotated as an ORF whose role is uncertain. Trimming cost V 0 bases and J 0 bases, with 5 bases left between them. CDR3 length equals 14 residues. CDR3: CARSLAGSTDTQYF. DNA of the CDR3: TGTGCCAGAAGCTTGGCAGGGAGCACAGATACGCAGTATTTT.

This chain uses TRBV11-2 with TRBJ1-2; possible D gene TRBD1, 5 bases. CDR1 and CDR2 (germline): SGHAT, FQNNGV. Trimming cost V 5 bases and J 4 bases, with 20 bases left between them. The CDR3 sequence is 16 residues long. CDR3 coding DNA: TGTGCCAGCAGCCCTCCCCTCCCAGGGATGGGCTATGGCTACACCTTC. The encoded protein is CASSPPLPGMGYGYTF.

For the CDR3, the DNA is TGCGCCAGCAGCCTCGGACAGGGGGCGGGTTGGACTGAAGCTTTCTTT. Translated, it gives CASSLGQGAGWTEAFF. J is TRBJ1-1 and V is TRBV5-1, with 11 positions matching TRBD1. The CDR3 runs 16 residues. Germline CDR1 is SGHRS and CDR2 is YFSETQ. With 4 bases clipped from V and 5 bases from J, the junction kept 10 bases outside the gene matches.

CDR3 region: CASSQSGTGAFLPQHF. In DNA, the CDR3 is TGTGCCAGCAGCCAAAGCGGGACAGGGGCCTTTCTGCCCCAGCATTTT. The chain recombines TRBV5-6 with TRBJ1-5; 10 nucleotides match TRBD1. The germline V gene has CDR1 SGHDT and CDR2 YYEEEE. Unmatched junction bases numbered 13, after V lost 4 bases and J lost 9 bases. The CDR3 spans 16 residues.

The genes are TRBV7-6 and TRBJ2-1, with 9 bases fitting TRBD2. The CDR3 totals 18 residues. Germline CDR1 SGHVS, CDR2 FNYEAQ. The V and J ends lost 5 bases and 0 bases, in that order; junction bases with no gene match: 11. CDR3 loop: CASSQRGPSGVSYNEQFF. The CDR3 nucleotides are TGTGCCAGCAGCCAAAGGGGACCTAGCGGGGTCTCCTACAATGAGCAGTTCTTC.

The V and J genes are TRBV5-6 and TRBJ1-2; 7 positions match TRBD1. Germline V gene data show CDR1 as SGHDT and CDR2 as YYEEEE. Trimming at V came to 4 bases and at J to 3 bases, leaving 12 bases not matched to a gene. This CDR3 spans 16 amino acids. The CDR3 here is CASSPSGQVFYYGYTF. CDR3 nucleotide sequence: TGTGCCAGCAGCCCCAGCGGACAGGTTTTCTACTATGGCTACACCTTC. The full variable domain, its missing parts supplied by reference TRBV5-6 and TRBJ1-2, is DAGVTQSPTHLIKTRGQQVTLRCSPKSGHDTVSWYQQALGQGPQFIFQYYEEEERQRGNFPDRFSGHQFPNYSSELNVNALLLGDSALYLCASSPSGQVFYYGYTFGSGTRLTVV.

V is TRBV27 and J is TRBJ1-5, with 7 bases fitting TRBD1. The CDR3 consists of 16 residues. The V gene's germline CDR1 is MNHEY and CDR2 SMNVEV (reference sequence). J was trimmed by 0 bases and V by 6 bases; bases with no gene match: 8. The CDR3 is CASRFGGQDSNQPQHF. CDR3 sequence (DNA): TGTGCCAGCAGGTTTGGAGGACAGGATAGCAATCAGCCCCAGCATTTT.

The chain joins TRBV6-6 to TRBJ1-2; D is possibly TRBD1 (5 bases). CDR3 size: 14 residues. Trimming removed 2 bases at V and 4 bases at J, with 11 bases between. From germline, CDR1 is MNHNY and CDR2 SVGAGI (reference sequence). The CDR3 DNA reads TGTGCCAGCAGTTACGCCGGGACTGGCTATGGCTACACCTTC. Protein: CASSYAGTGYGYTF.

This clone occurred once. The chain carries TRBV6-2 or TRBV6-3 and TRBJ2-1, with 10 bases aligning to TRBD2. This CDR3 spans 15 amino acids. Germline V lookup: CDR1 MNHEY, CDR2 SVGEGT. Germline trimming cut 5 bases from V and 3 bases from J; bases unmatched to any gene: 4. In nucleotides, the CDR3 is TGTGCCAGCAGTCCCGCTAGCGGGGGCTACAATGAGCAGTTCTTC. Its protein is CASSPASGGYNEQFF.

The V call is TRBV12-5, the J call TRBJ1-4, with D unresolved. The CDR3 totals 11 residues. The V gene's germline CDR1 is LGHNT and CDR2 FRNRAP. Trimming pared 4 bases from V and 8 bases from J, leaving 5 bases between. This CDR3 is CASGSTEKLFF. CDR3 DNA sequence: TGTGCTAGTGGTTCCACAGAAAAACTGTTTTTT.

The chain couples TRBV30 to TRBJ1-6; weak D call: TRBD1 (5 bases). The CDR3 length is 15 residues. Trimming cost V 0 bases and J 6 bases, with 12 bases left between them. The V gene's germline CDR1 is GTSNPN and CDR2 SVGIG (reference sequence). CDR3 DNA: TGTGCCTGGAGTGTTGGGGCGGATTTTAATTCACCCCTCCACTTT. It specifies CAWSVGADFNSPLHF.

This sequence joins TRBV5-4 and TRBJ1-4; 12 bases map to TRBD1. Looked up from germline, CDR1 is SGHNT and CDR2 is YYREEE (reference sequence). Trimming at V came to 4 bases and at J to 5 bases, leaving 9 bases not matched to a gene. The CDR3 totals 17 residues. Here the CDR3 DNA reads TGTGCCAGCAGCCCGGGGGGACAGGGGGCCAAAAATGAAAAACTGTTTTTT. Protein sequence: CASSPGGQGAKNEKLFF.

The chain has TRBV18 and TRBJ1-2; D unresolved. CDR3 length equals 12 residues. CDR1 KGHSH and CDR2 LQKENI come from the germline V gene. Between the trimmed V and J ends, which lost 3 bases and 4 bases, there was a span of 6 bases. This CDR3 reads CASSPDTYGYTF. Written as DNA, the CDR3 is TGTGCCAGCTCACCTGACACCTATGGCTACACCTTC.

The chain has TRBV6-5 and TRBJ2-2; 7 bases are shared with TRBD1. The germline gives CDR1 MNHEY, CDR2 SVGAGI. This CDR3 spans 13 amino acids. J was trimmed by 5 bases and V by 7 bases; bases with no gene match: 4. CDR3 DNA sequence: TGTGCCAGCAAAAAGACAGGGACCGGGGAGCTGTTTTTT. Translating gives CASKKTGTGELFF.

The chain is built from TRBV29-1 and TRBJ1-4, with D possibly TRBD1 on 5 matching bases. The CDR3 sequence is 14 residues long. Germline values: CDR1 SQVTM, CDR2 ANQGSEA. The V end lost 0 bases, the J end lost 7 bases, and 12 bases lay between the germline ends. The CDR3 nucleotides read TGCAGCGTTGAAGATAGGGTCGGGGGTGAAAAACTGTTTTTT. It specifies CSVEDRVGGEKLFF.